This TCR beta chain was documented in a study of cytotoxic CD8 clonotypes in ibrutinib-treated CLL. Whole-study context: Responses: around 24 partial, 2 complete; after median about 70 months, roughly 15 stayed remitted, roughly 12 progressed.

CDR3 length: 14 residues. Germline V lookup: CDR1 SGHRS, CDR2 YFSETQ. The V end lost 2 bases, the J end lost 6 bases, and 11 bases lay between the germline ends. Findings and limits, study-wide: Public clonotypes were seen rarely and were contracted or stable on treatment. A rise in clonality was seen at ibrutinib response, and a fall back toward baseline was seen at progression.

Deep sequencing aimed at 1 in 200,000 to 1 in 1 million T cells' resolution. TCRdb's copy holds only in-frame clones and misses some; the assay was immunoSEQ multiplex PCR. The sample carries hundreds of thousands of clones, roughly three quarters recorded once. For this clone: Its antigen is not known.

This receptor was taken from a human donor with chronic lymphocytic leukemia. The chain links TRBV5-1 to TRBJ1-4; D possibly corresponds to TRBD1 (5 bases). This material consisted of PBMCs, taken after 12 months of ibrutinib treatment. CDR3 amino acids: CASSLRGRDEKLFF. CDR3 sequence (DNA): TGCGCCAGCAGCTTACGGGGGAGAGATGAAAAACTGTTTTTT.